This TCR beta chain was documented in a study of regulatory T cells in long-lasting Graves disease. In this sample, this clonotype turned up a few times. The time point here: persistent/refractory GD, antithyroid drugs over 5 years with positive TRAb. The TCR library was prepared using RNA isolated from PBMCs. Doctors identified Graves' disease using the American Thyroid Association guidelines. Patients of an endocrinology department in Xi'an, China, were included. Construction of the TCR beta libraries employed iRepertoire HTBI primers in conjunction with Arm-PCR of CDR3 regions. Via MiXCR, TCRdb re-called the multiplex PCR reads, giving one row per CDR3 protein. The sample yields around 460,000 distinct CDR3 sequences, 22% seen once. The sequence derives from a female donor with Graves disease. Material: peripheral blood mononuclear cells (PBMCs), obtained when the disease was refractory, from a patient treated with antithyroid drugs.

This CDR3 is CASSQVFGQAYEQYF. The CDR3, as DNA: TGTGCCAGCAGCCAAGTATTTGGACAAGCCTACGAGCAGTACTTC. This rearrangement joins TRBV2 to TRBJ2-7; possibly TRBD1 for D (5 bases). The V gene lost 6 bases and the J gene lost 2 bases, with 17 bases spanning the gap. The CDR3 length is 15 residues. CDR1 and CDR2 from the germline V gene are SNHLY and FYNNEI.